The 9 T cell receptor beta chains given below trace back to one sample, sequenced in a study of OX40 agonist ivuxolimab in advanced cancers. Sequencing used immunoSEQ multiplex PCR; TCRdb keeps in-frame clones, though not all of them. The repertoire holds 30,000 to 35,000 clones, 82% seen once, with 23% in the top ten. The sequenced sample was CD4+ or CD8+ T cells sorted from blood, obtained in a trial of the OX40 agonist ivuxolimab. These receptors originate from an adult with an advanced solid tumor such as melanoma, head and neck, liver or kidney cancer.

The rearrangement uses TRBV6-1 and TRBJ2-1; TRBD2 matches 12 bases. CDR1 is MNHNS and CDR2 is SASEGT in the germline V gene. This CDR3 is built from 14 residues. V dropped 11 bases and J dropped 1; count of bases not matched to a gene: 3. Written as DNA, the CDR3 is TGTGCCGGCGGACTAGCGGGATCCTACAATGAGCAGTTCTTC. Translated: CAGGLAGSYNEQFF.

To note about this clone: The junction departs from the called germline gene at one end, perhaps through a read error. V is TRBV27 and J is TRBJ1-6, with a possible D match to TRBD1 (5 bases). This CDR3 is built from 14 residues. CDR1 is MNHEY and CDR2 is SMNVEV in the germline V gene (reference sequence). CDR3 coding DNA: TGTGCCAGCAGTTCTGGGGACGGAAATTCACCCTTCCACTTT. Its translation is CASSSGDGNSPFHF.

This rearrangement joins TRBV10-2 to TRBJ2-3; 8 bases are a match to TRBD1. The CDR3 has 16 residues. V shed 6 bases and J 1 base; nucleotides not matched to a gene: 9. Per germline, CDR1 WSHSY and CDR2 SAAADI. Here the CDR3 DNA reads TGCGCCAGCAGCCTGACAGGGGTTCGGGGCACAGATACGCAGTATTTT. It translates to CASSLTGVRGTDTQYF.

J is TRBJ1-5 and V is TRBV19; 9 bases line up with TRBD1. The CDR3 spans 12 residues. V lost 10 bases, J lost 6 bases, and 4 bases stayed unmatched. Germline values: CDR1 LNHDA, CDR2 SQIVND (reference sequence). CDR3 coding DNA: TGTGCCACCACGACAGGGGGTCAGCCCCAGCATTTT. It is translated as CATTTGGQPQHF.

The CDR3 region has the DNA TGTGCCAGCAGCCAGACGGCGGGACTCACAGATACGCAGTATTTT. It yields the protein CASSQTAGLTDTQYF. The chain combines TRBV7-3 with TRBJ2-3, with D perhaps matching TRBD2 (6 bases). V was cut by 5 bases and J by 2 bases, with 14 bases left in between. The CDR3 is 15 residues long. Germline assignment: CDR1 SGHTA and CDR2 FQGTGA. Combining the CDR3 with reference TRBV7-3 and TRBJ2-3 gives the whole variable domain GAGVSQTPSNKVTEKGKYVELRCDPISGHTALYWYRQSLGQGPEFLIYFQGTGAADDSGLPNDRFFAVRPEGSVSTLKIQRTERGDSAVYLCASSQTAGLTDTQYFGPGTRLTVL.

V usage is TRBV2 and J usage is TRBJ2-5; no clear D. The CDR3 covers 11 residues. The V gene lost 5 bases and the J gene lost 7 bases, with 8 bases spanning the gap. Looked up from germline, CDR1 is SNHLY and CDR2 is FYNNEI. CDR3 region: CASSNVGTQYF. The CDR3 DNA reads TGTGCCAGCAGTAATGTGGGGACCCAGTACTTC.

This clone has only one observation. V is TRBV2 and J is TRBJ1-5, with unresolved D. This CDR3 comprises 14 residues. The V gene lost 7 bases and the J gene lost 0 bases, with 10 bases spanning the gap. In germline, CDR1 is SNHLY, CDR2 FYNNEI. The chain's CDR3 is CASTLSASNQPQHF. The CDR3 nucleotides read TGTGCCAGCACCCTTTCGGCTAGCAATCAGCCCCAGCATTTT.

CDR3 in DNA: TGCAGCGTTGTGGCAGGGCAAGAGACCCAGTACTTC. It encodes CSVVAGQETQYF. The gene calls are TRBV29-1 and TRBJ2-5; possible D gene TRBD1, 5 bases. Trimming removed 4 bases from V and 2 bases from J, with 8 bases in between. Germline lookup yields CDR1 SQVTM and CDR2 ANQGSEA. The CDR3 contains 12 residues.

CDR3 protein: CASSPWDWKDTGELFF. In DNA, the CDR3 is TGTGCCAGCTCCCCATGGGACTGGAAGGACACCGGGGAGCTGTTTTTT. This chain uses TRBV18 with TRBJ2-2, with D tentatively TRBD2 (6 bases). Trimming took off 6 bases at V and 3 bases at J, with 17 bases between the two ends. The CDR3 loop spans 16 amino acids. Germline V lookup: CDR1 KGHSH, CDR2 LQKENI.